This TCR beta chain was identified in a study of blood T cell repertoires in COVID-19. Study in general: Sample material is recorded as cDNA or gDNA derived from T cells, B-cell-depleted T cells, or PBMCs.

The V and J ends lost 7 bases and 4 bases, in that order; junction bases with no gene match: 4. Germline V gene lookup returns CDR1 SQVTM and CDR2 ANQGSEA. The CDR3 runs 14 residues. The study drew participants aged about 18 to 89 years from 20 to 30 US areas. Participants reported their clinical history, and cohort assignment relied on those reports. Methods used by the authors: Estimates of nucleated cell counts were drawn from the amplification of reference gene primers. TCRdb's table, derived via immunoSEQ multiplex PCR, lists solely in-frame clones and lacks some. The V and J calls and clone size come from that table; D and trimming were worked out from the DNA. Of some 220,000 clones in the sample, around 85% were seen once.

This TCR came from a woman in her 50s in a cohort exposed to, infected with or recovered from COVID-19 (not recorded which). The chain links TRBV29-1 to TRBJ2-3; the match to TRBD2 covers 14 bases. Sequencing was carried out using PBMCs or T cells enriched from blood (not recorded which). The CDR3 DNA is TGCAGCGGCGGGACTAGCGGGGGCGCAGATACGCAGTATTTT. Translated: CSGGTSGGADTQYF.